A single count supports the clone carrying this T cell receptor (beta chain). Profiling relied on immunoSEQ multiplex PCR, and the TCRdb table lists in-frame clones only, not all of them. This sample has around 34,000 clones, with about 82% found just once. Germline CDR1 MNHNS, CDR2 SASEGT. The CDR3 has 15 residues. V shed 7 bases and J shed 6 bases, with 18 bases lying between them. This specimen belongs to a study of STAT5B mutations in CD4+ large granular lymphocyte leukemia. The sequenced sample was CD4+ T cells from blood buffy coats. The TCR sequence derives from a human donor in good health. The genes are TRBV6-1 and TRBJ2-2, with D possibly TRBD2 on 6 matching bases. CDR3: CASTSLQGLSGELFF. CDR3 nucleotide sequence: TGTGCCAGCACTTCGCTCCAGGGACTGTCCGGGGAGCTGTTTTTT.